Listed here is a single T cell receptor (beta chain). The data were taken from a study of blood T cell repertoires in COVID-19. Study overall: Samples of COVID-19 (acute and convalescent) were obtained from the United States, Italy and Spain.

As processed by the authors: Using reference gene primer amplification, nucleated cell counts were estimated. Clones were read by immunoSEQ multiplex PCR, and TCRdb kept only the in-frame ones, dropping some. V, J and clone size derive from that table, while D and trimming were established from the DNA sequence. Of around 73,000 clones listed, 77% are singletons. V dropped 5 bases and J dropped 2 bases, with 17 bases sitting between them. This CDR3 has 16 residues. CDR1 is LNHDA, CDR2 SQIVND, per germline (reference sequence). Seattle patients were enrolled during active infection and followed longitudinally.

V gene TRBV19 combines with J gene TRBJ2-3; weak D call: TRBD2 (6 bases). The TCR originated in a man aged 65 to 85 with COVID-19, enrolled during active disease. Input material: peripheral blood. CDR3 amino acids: CASSARRDSLTDTQYF. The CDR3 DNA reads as TGTGCCAGTAGTGCCAGGCGGGATTCCCTCACAGATACGCAGTATTTT.